A single sample gave rise to the 30 T cell receptor beta chains below, sequenced in a study of shared T cell receptors in the human thymus. Here immunoSEQ multiplex PCR was the method, and the copy in TCRdb shows in-frame clones only, minus some. The sample has about 660,000 clones; 70% to 90% are singletons. This sample was shared with a second study, whose subject was human thymus T cells.

Sequencing was carried out using thymocytes. The receptors were sampled from a boy under two years old with a congenital heart defect.

The chain recombines TRBV4-3 with TRBJ2-3, with no clear D. V dropped 0 bases and J dropped 4 bases, with 8 bases sitting between them. The CDR3 is 14 residues long. Per germline, CDR1 LGHNA and CDR2 YSLEER. In DNA form, the CDR3 reads TGCGCCAGCAGCCAAGATATGGGCTCAGATACGCAGTATTTT. Its translation: CASSQDMGSDTQYF.

V is TRBV28 and J is TRBJ1-5; D is possibly TRBD1 (5 bases). With 0 bases removed from V and 0 bases from J, the gap between germline ends came to 12 bases. The length of the CDR3 is 17 residues. Germline CDR1 and CDR2: MDHEN and SYDVKM. The CDR3 is CASSLCPGGSSNQPQHF. The CDR3 coding sequence is TGTGCCAGCAGTTTATGCCCCGGGGGATCTAGCAATCAGCCCCAGCATTTT.

CDR3 sequence (DNA): TGTGCCAGCGTGGTGGACAGAAGAGCCTACGAGCAGTACTTC. Encoded protein: CASVVDRRAYEQYF. The chain employs TRBV6-1 and TRBJ2-7; D perhaps matches TRBD1 (6 bases). Germline V gives CDR1 MNHNS, CDR2 SASEGT. Trimming took 8 bases from V and 2 from J, leaving 16 bases between them. This CDR3 is 14 amino acids long.

The rearrangement links TRBV25-1 to TRBJ1-2; D uncertain. The germline V gene has CDR1 MGHDK and CDR2 SYGVNS. The CDR3 contains 11 residues. Trimming pared 7 bases from V and 5 bases from J, leaving 8 bases between. The CDR3 nucleotides are TGTGCCAGCAAGGAGAAGTATGGCTACACCTTC. It translates to CASKEKYGYTF.

This clone was seen just once. The chain combines TRBV10-3 with TRBJ1-2; 9 bases align to TRBD1. Looked up from germline, CDR1 is ENHRY and CDR2 is SYGVKD. The CDR3 runs to 15 residues. After removal of 10 bases from V and 5 bases from J, the junction contained 14 bases not matched to a gene. The CDR3 DNA reads as TGTGCCAGCGAGACGATTGACAGGGGGAGATATGGCTACACCTTC. Amino acid sequence: CASETIDRGRYGYTF.

This clone was detected once. This chain connects TRBV28 to TRBJ2-7; 7 positions match TRBD2. CDR1 MDHEN and CDR2 SYDVKM come from the germline V gene. CDR3 length equals 16 residues. Trimming at V came to 6 bases and at J to 3 bases, leaving 14 bases not matched to a gene. The CDR3 sequence: CASSRTRGYVYYEQYF. CDR3 DNA: TGTGCCAGCAGCAGGACTAGGGGCTATGTTTACTACGAGCAGTACTTC.

This clone was counted a single time. The rearrangement links TRBV21-1 to TRBJ2-1; the listed D gene, TRBD1, was not tested against the DNA. TRBV21-1 is listed as a pseudogene. CDR3 length equals 18 residues. CDR3: CASSKGRSGGSSCNEQFF. The CDR3 DNA is TGTGCCAGCAGCAAGGGCCGCTCAGGGGGGAGTAGTTGTAATGAGCAGTTCTTC.

The chain combines TRBV7-9 with TRBJ2-7; TRBD2 is a possible D gene (5 bases). Trimming removed 1 base from V and 4 bases from J, with 11 bases in between. This CDR3 is 14 amino acids long. Germline CDR1 reads SEHNR; CDR2 reads FQNEAQ (reference sequence). CDR3 DNA: TGTGCCAGCAGCTTAGGGACTTATATATACGAGCAGTACTTC. Encoded protein: CASSLGTYIYEQYF.

The CDR3 DNA reads as TGTGCCAGCAGTTCCTCGGGACTAGCGATAAACGAGCAGTACTTC. Translating it yields CASSSSGLAINEQYF. The V call is TRBV6-5, the J call TRBJ2-7; 10 positions match TRBD2. CDR3 size: 15 residues. Trimming took 4 bases from V and 5 from J; bases not matched to a gene: 8. From germline, CDR1 is MNHEY and CDR2 SVGAGI.

This CDR3 is CSVVTDQETQYF. CDR3 sequence (DNA): TGCAGCGTTGTTACAGACCAAGAGACCCAGTACTTC. The gene calls are TRBV29-1 and TRBJ2-5; D is uncertain. CDR1 SQVTM and CDR2 ANQGSEA come from the germline V gene. This CDR3 is 12 amino acids long. V was clipped by 4 bases and J by 0 bases, with 6 bases between them.

The chain has TRBV15 and TRBJ1-6, with D possibly matching TRBD1 (5 bases). Germline V lookup: CDR1 LNHNV, CDR2 YYDKDF (reference sequence). The length of the CDR3 is 18 residues. V lost 0 bases and J 0 bases, leaving 12 bases between the germline ends. CDR3 DNA: TGTGCCACCAGCAGAGATCCAGCAGGGCGCTCCTATAATTCACCCCTCCACTTT. Its protein product is CATSRDPAGRSYNSPLHF.

The chain uses TRBV4-3 and TRBJ1-5; D unresolved. Between the trimmed V and J ends, which lost 0 bases and 3 bases, there was a span of 9 bases. The germline V gene has CDR1 LGHNA and CDR2 YSLEER. The CDR3 is made up of 15 amino acids. The CDR3 coding sequence is TGCGCCAGCAGCCAAGATCGGAGCGACAATCAGCCCCAGCATTTT. This sequence encodes CASSQDRSDNQPQHF.

This clone was counted a few times. The chain couples TRBV6-6 to TRBJ2-7; tentative D call: TRBD1 (7 bases). Germline V gene sequence: CDR1 MNHNY, CDR2 SVGAGI (reference sequence). CDR3 length equals 13 residues. The V end lost 2 bases, the J end lost 7 bases, and 12 bases lay between the germline ends. The DNA for the CDR3 is TGTGCCAGCAGTTACGACAGGGACTGGGAGCAGTACTTC. This codes for CASSYDRDWEQYF.

This clone occurred once. V gene TRBV28 combines with J gene TRBJ1-1, with D maybe TRBD1 (6 bases). This CDR3 region has 15 residues. Germline V lookup: CDR1 MDHEN, CDR2 SYDVKM. V lost 6 bases and J 0 bases, leaving 14 bases between the germline ends. Here the CDR3 reads CASSERDTLNTEAFF. In nucleotides, the CDR3 is TGTGCCAGCAGCGAAAGGGACACCTTGAACACTGAAGCTTTCTTT.

The chain uses TRBV5-1 and TRBJ2-3, with 12 bases aligning to TRBD2. The germline CDR1 and CDR2 sequences are SGHRS and YFSETQ. The CDR3 sequence is 19 residues long. With V trimmed by 4 bases and J by 1 base, 13 bases remained unmatched. For the CDR3, the DNA is TGCGCCAGCAGCATTACTAGCGGGGGGCTTCTAAACCGCACAGATACGCAGTATTTT. Protein sequence: CASSITSGGLLNRTDTQYF.

This chain connects TRBV30 to TRBJ2-7; 13 nucleotides align to TRBD2. CDR3 length equals 15 residues. J was trimmed by 3 bases and V by 0 bases; bases with no gene match: 2. The germline gives CDR1 GTSNPN, CDR2 SVGIG (reference sequence). For the CDR3, the DNA is TGTGCCTGGAGTGTAGGGACTAGCGGGATCTACGAGCAGTACTTC. It yields the protein CAWSVGTSGIYEQYF.

The chain employs TRBV13 and TRBJ2-5; 8 bases fit TRBD2. Germline CDR1 is PRHDT and CDR2 is FYEKMQ (reference sequence). This CDR3 spans 14 amino acids. The J segment lost 2 bases and the V segment lost 1 base, leaving 0 bases of the junction unmatched. CDR3 sequence (DNA): TGTGCCAGCAGCTTAGCGGGAGGGCAAGAGACCCAGTACTTC. The encoded protein is CASSLAGGQETQYF.

V and J are TRBV6-5 and TRBJ2-5, with D possibly matching TRBD2 (6 bases). Germline V gene data show CDR1 as MNHEY and CDR2 as SVGAGI. V dropped 2 bases and J dropped 2 bases, with 12 bases sitting between them. The CDR3 sequence is 15 residues long. The CDR3 coding sequence is TGTGCCAGCAGTTACGCACACAGCGGGCAAGAGACCCAGTACTTC. Its translation: CASSYAHSGQETQYF.

V is TRBV25-1 and J is TRBJ1-4, with D possibly matching TRBD1 (6 bases). Between the trimmed V and J ends, which lost 6 bases and 8 bases, there was a span of 28 bases. CDR1 is MGHDK and CDR2 is SYGVNS in the germline V gene. The CDR3 is 18 residues long. The DNA of the CDR3 is TGTGCCAGCAGAGAACGTAGGTATAAGGGGGATGTAAAGGAAAAACTGTTTTTT. Translation: CASRERRYKGDVKEKLFF.

This chain uses TRBV2 with TRBJ2-4; 13 positions agree with TRBD2. CDR3 size: 17 residues. With V trimmed by 1 base and J by 8 bases, 8 bases remained unmatched. Per the germline V gene, CDR1 is SNHLY and CDR2 is FYNNEI. The CDR3 nucleotides are TGTGCCAGCAGTGAAGGAGGCGGACTAGCGGGAGAGTACATTCAGTACTTC. The encoded protein is CASSEGGGLAGEYIQYF.

The rearrangement uses TRBV5-4 and TRBJ2-3, with D unresolved. Germline lookup yields CDR1 SGHNT and CDR2 YYREEE (reference sequence). V lost 2 bases and J lost 6, with 16 bases in between. CDR3 length equals 15 residues. The CDR3 sequence is CASSFRGLRVDTQYF. CDR3 nucleotides: TGTGCCAGCAGCTTTAGAGGCTTGCGTGTGGATACGCAGTATTTT.

This clone was observed once. The chain combines TRBV13 with TRBJ2-7; 10 bases fit TRBD2. CDR1 PRHDT and CDR2 FYEKMQ come from the germline V gene (reference sequence). V lost 5 bases and J lost 6; bases outside the gene matches: 4. This CDR3 is 13 amino acids long. The CDR3 reads CASSQTSGLEQYF. The CDR3 DNA reads as TGTGCCAGCAGCCAGACTAGCGGGCTCGAGCAGTACTTC.

The chain uses TRBV5-4 and TRBJ2-2, with 7 positions matching TRBD2. The V gene's germline CDR1 is SGHNT and CDR2 YYREEE (reference sequence). The CDR3 sequence is 13 residues long. The trim removed 4 bases at V and 7 bases at J, leaving 4 bases unmatched. The CDR3 is CASSPSGGGELFF. Written as DNA, the CDR3 is TGTGCCAGCAGCCCCTCGGGGGGCGGGGAGCTGTTTTTT. The whole variable domain, filled in from reference TRBV5-4 and TRBJ2-2, reads ETGVTQSPTHLIKTRGQQVTLRCSSQSGHNTVSWYQQALGQGPQFIFQYYREEENGRGNFPPRFSGLQFPNYSSELNVNALELDDSALYLCASSPSGGGELFFGEGSRLTVL.

The V and J genes are TRBV30 and TRBJ1-5; perhaps TRBD1 as D (6 bases). V lost 0 bases to trimming and J lost 3 bases, with 12 bases between them. Germline values: CDR1 GTSNPN, CDR2 SVGIG (reference sequence). This CDR3 contains 15 residues. CDR3 DNA: TGTGCCTGGAGTGTACAAGGGGGTTACAATCAGCCCCAGCATTTT. It translates to CAWSVQGGYNQPQHF.

This chain connects TRBV28 to TRBJ2-7, with 11 positions matching TRBD2. The ends lost 2 bases at V and 2 bases at J; junction bases unmatched: 5. Per the germline V gene, CDR1 is MDHEN and CDR2 is SYDVKM. This CDR3 has 16 residues. The CDR3 protein is CASSLRASGRTYEQYF. CDR3 DNA sequence: TGTGCCAGCAGTTTAAGGGCTAGCGGGAGGACCTACGAGCAGTACTTC. The entire variable domain, with the rest obtained from reference TRBV28 and TRBJ2-7, is as follows: DVKVTQSSRYLVKRTGEKVFLECVQDMDHENMFWYRQDPGLGLRLIYFSYDVKMKEKGDIPEGYSVSREKKERFSLILESASTNQTSMYLCASSLRASGRTYEQYFGPGTRLTVT.

V and J are TRBV7-2 and TRBJ2-7; 8 nucleotides agree with TRBD1. The CDR3 spans 13 residues. The junction had 4 bases not matched to a gene; V was cut back by 6 bases and J by 3 bases. The germline CDR1 and CDR2 sequences are SGHTA and FQGNSA. CDR3 protein: CASRQGGNYEQYF. As DNA, the CDR3 is TGTGCCAGCAGACAGGGGGGAAACTACGAGCAGTACTTC.

V usage is TRBV2 and J usage is TRBJ2-4, with D hard to call. There are 12 residues in the CDR3. Germline V gene lookup returns CDR1 SNHLY and CDR2 FYNNEI. Trimming removed 8 bases at V and 0 bases at J, with 5 bases between. DNA of the CDR3: TGTGCCAGCGTACTAGCCAAAAACATTCAGTACTTC. Protein product: CASVLAKNIQYF.

The rearrangement joins TRBV25-1 to TRBJ2-5, with TRBD2 matching over 8 bases. Trimming cost V 8 bases and J 2 bases; bases outside gene matches: 13. Germline CDR1 reads MGHDK; CDR2 reads SYGVNS. The CDR3 runs to 16 residues. The CDR3 nucleotides read TGTGCCAGCTTACCCGGAGGACTAGCATTACAAGAGACCCAGTACTTC. Translated: CASLPGGLALQETQYF.

CDR3 loop: CASSLDRREQYF. CDR3 coding DNA: TGTGCCAGCAGCTTAGATCGGAGGGAGCAGTACTTC. This chain connects TRBV7-9 to TRBJ2-7, with D possibly being TRBD2 (5 bases). Germline CDR1 is SEHNR and CDR2 is FQNEAQ (reference sequence). This CDR3 is 12 amino acids long. Trimming removed 1 base from V and 7 bases from J, with 8 bases in between.

This clone was seen only once. The V call is TRBV9, the J call TRBJ1-2; D might be TRBD1 (6 bases). Trimming stripped 3 bases from V and 8 bases from J, with 23 bases between. The CDR3 totals 16 residues. Germline V gene data show CDR1 as SGDLS and CDR2 as YYNGEE. In DNA, the CDR3 is TGTGCCAGCAGCGCCTATAACATCACAGGGTGCGCCGGCTACACCTTC. Protein sequence: CASSAYNITGCAGYTF.